This TCR beta chain was identified during a study of Graves' ophthalmopathy and Graves' hyperthyroidism. Findings and caveats of the study: Detected in blood as well were most expanded thyroid clonotypes with frequency above 0.001.

The table lists this clonotype with a few counts. Its specificity is unknown. The germline CDR1 and CDR2 sequences are MNHEY and SVGEGT. V gave up 6 bases and J gave up 3 bases; unmatched junction bases: 3. This CDR3 contains 13 residues. Every ophthalmopathy donor presented moderate-to-severe activity, CAS ≥3, NOSPECS ≥4 and duration under 3 months. Other autoimmune diseases, uncontrolled infections, pregnancy or lactation excluded patients from enrollment. As the starting material, over 9.5 ml of fresh peripheral blood yielded the PBMCs. Amplification of the TCR beta CDR3 regions used RNA transcripts (as template). An initial RT-PCR round employing HTBI primers preceded a second-round multiplex PCR. TCRdb reanalysed the multiplex PCR reads using MiXCR and keeps one entry per CDR3 protein. The sample includes under 250,000 distinct CDR3 sequences, approximately 29% of them seen just once.

The genes are TRBV6-2 or TRBV6-3 and TRBJ2-7, with 9 bases identical to TRBD1. Input material: peripheral blood. The sequence was obtained from a middle-aged man with Graves' ophthalmopathy. Written as DNA, the CDR3 is TGTGCCAGCAGAGGGACAGGGATCTACGAGCAGTACTTC. Protein sequence: CASRGTGIYEQYF.